These 18 T cell receptor beta chains came from one sample sequenced in a study of blood T cell repertoires in COVID-19. The table came from immunoSEQ multiplex PCR; TCRdb's copy has only in-frame clones and leaves some out. This sample yields about 400,000 clones, of which roughly 87% are seen a single time; around 2.1% belongs to the top ten. Sequencing was performed on PBMCs or T cells enriched from blood (not recorded which). The origin of the receptors is a woman aged 40 to 50 with acute COVID-19.

The chain employs TRBV30 and TRBJ1-5; D remains unclear. CDR1 is GTSNPN and CDR2 is SVGIG in the germline V gene (reference sequence). The germline V and J ends were trimmed by 1 base and 4 bases, with 11 bases remaining between them. The CDR3 loop spans 14 amino acids. CDR3 in DNA: TGTGCCTGGAGTGGAGGCGATCAAAATCAGCCCCAGCATTTT. Amino acid sequence: CAWSGGDQNQPQHF.

This chain connects TRBV5-6 to TRBJ1-6; D not certain. Trimming stripped 4 bases from V and 8 bases from J, with 16 bases between. The CDR3 consists of 15 residues. Germline-derived CDR1 and CDR2 are SGHDT and YYEEEE. The CDR3 DNA follows: TGTGCCAGCAGCCGTGGGTTACTGAGGGATTCACCCCTCCACTTT. Residues: CASSRGLLRDSPLHF.

V gene TRBV5-1 combines with J gene TRBJ2-7; 7 nucleotides agree with TRBD1. The V gene's germline CDR1 is SGHRS and CDR2 YFSETQ. V shed 4 bases, J shed 4 bases, and the junction held 8 bases outside the gene matches. The CDR3 is made up of 14 amino acids. The CDR3 reads CASSPSPQGYEQYF. The CDR3 DNA reads as TGCGCCAGCAGCCCGTCTCCACAGGGGTACGAGCAGTACTTC.

This chain joins TRBV5-1 and TRBJ1-4; D might be TRBD1 (5 bases). This CDR3 spans 13 amino acids. Trimming cost V 3 bases and J 8 bases, with 11 bases left between them. The germline gives CDR1 SGHRS, CDR2 YFSETQ. The CDR3 nucleotides are TGCGCCAGCAGCTCGGGAGGGGAGGAAAAACTGTTTTTT. It encodes CASSSGGEEKLFF.

The genes are TRBV3-1 (or the pseudogene TRBV3-2) and TRBJ2-5; TRBD1 aligns across 7 bases. The CDR3 length is 15 residues. Looked up from germline, CDR1 is LGHDT and CDR2 is YNNKEL (reference sequence). V lost 2 bases and J lost 1; bases outside the gene matches: 4. CDR3 coding DNA: TGTGCCAGCAGCCAACCGGGACAGACCCAAGAGACCCAGTACTTC. This sequence encodes CASSQPGQTQETQYF.

This chain links TRBV5-1 with TRBJ2-3; 8 bases fit TRBD2. The V gene end was trimmed by 2 bases and the J gene end by 2 bases; junction bases not matched to a gene: 4. CDR1 and CDR2 from the germline V gene are SGHRS and YFSETQ. There are 15 residues in the CDR3. The CDR3 DNA reads TGCGCCAGCAGCTTACCAGCGGGGGACACAGATACGCAGTATTTT. This encodes CASSLPAGDTDTQYF.

This chain joins TRBV19 and TRBJ2-5, with 8 bases identical to TRBD1. J was trimmed by 0 bases and V by 9 bases; bases with no gene match: 15. The CDR3 covers 17 residues. The germline gives CDR1 LNHDA, CDR2 SQIVND (reference sequence). In DNA form, the CDR3 reads TGTGCCAGCGGGAGATCCGGGACAGGAGAGTACCAAGAGACCCAGTACTTC. Translated: CASGRSGTGEYQETQYF.

CDR3 residues: CASSDGVVLLANYGYTF. CDR3 nucleotides: TGTGCCAGCAGTGATGGTGTGGTCCTGTTAGCTAACTATGGCTACACCTTC. This rearrangement joins TRBV2 to TRBJ1-2; D unresolved. In germline, CDR1 is SNHLY, CDR2 FYNNEI. Trimming shortened V by 3 bases and J by 0 bases, and 17 bases separated the two germline ends. The CDR3 loop spans 17 amino acids.

Only one count was recorded for this clone. V is TRBV6-4 and J is TRBJ2-7; 7 bases are shared with TRBD1. Per germline, CDR1 MRHNA and CDR2 SNTAGT. Losses at the gene ends were 5 bases for V and 6 bases for J; bases not matched to a gene: 7. This CDR3 has 13 amino acids. CDR3 coding DNA: TGTGCCAGCAGTAAAGACAGGGCTAGCGAGCAGTACTTC. It translates to CASSKDRASEQYF.

This sequence joins TRBV4-1 and TRBJ1-2; 8 positions agree with TRBD1. The CDR3 runs to 16 residues. The J segment lost 4 bases and the V segment lost 0 bases, leaving 7 bases of the junction unmatched. CDR1 and CDR2 (germline): MGHRA, YSYEKL. In DNA form, the CDR3 reads TGCGCCAGCAGCCAAGATAATCAGGGGGCTTCCTATGGCTACACCTTC. Translating it yields CASSQDNQGASYGYTF.

The CDR3 DNA sequence: TGTGCCAGCAGCGAGGGGGACACCCAAGCTAACTATGGCTACACCTTC. Its translation is CASSEGDTQANYGYTF. The chain recombines TRBV9 with TRBJ1-2; a weak D match, TRBD1 (6 bases). From germline, CDR1 is SGDLS and CDR2 YYNGEE. V lost 3 bases and J 0 bases, leaving 15 bases between the germline ends. The CDR3 sequence is 16 residues long. The complete variable domain, with remaining parts taken from reference TRBV9 and TRBJ1-2, reads DSGVTQTPKHLITATGQRVTLRCSPRSGDLSVYWYQQSLDQGLQFLIQYYNGEERAKGNILERFSAQQFPDLHSELNLSSLELGDSALYFCASSEGDTQANYGYTFGSGTRLTVV.

The rearrangement uses TRBV5-1 and TRBJ2-7; 11 bases line up with TRBD1. Germline loops: CDR1 SGHRS, CDR2 YFSETQ. CDR3 length: 14 amino acids. V shed 4 bases and J 9 bases; nucleotides not matched to a gene: 9. The CDR3 DNA follows: TGCGCCAGCAGCCCTTATGGACAGGGGGCGGTGCAGTACTTC. Translation: CASSPYGQGAVQYF.

The V call is TRBV7-9, the J call TRBJ2-7; 8 positions agree with TRBD2. Germline CDR1 and CDR2: SEHNR and FQNEAQ (reference sequence). Trimming cost V 6 bases and J 3 bases; bases outside gene matches: 7. The CDR3 length is 14 residues. CDR3 amino acids: CASSDSGVRYEQYF. CDR3 nucleotide sequence: TGTGCCAGCAGTGATAGCGGGGTCCGCTACGAGCAGTACTTC.

The sample holds one count of this clone. The chain links TRBV6-5 to TRBJ1-2, with D possibly TRBD1 on 5 matching bases. V was pared by 7 bases and J by 6 bases, with 21 bases between. CDR1 and CDR2 (germline): MNHEY, SVGAGI. CDR3 length: 15 residues. The CDR3 DNA is TGTGCCAGCAAAATCTTGGGGGGAAGTCGGGATGGCTACACCTTC. This encodes CASKILGGSRDGYTF.

This rearrangement joins TRBV2 to TRBJ1-5; D is undetermined. The germline gives CDR1 SNHLY, CDR2 FYNNEI. The CDR3 spans 13 residues. The V end lost 2 bases, the J end lost 3 bases, and 5 bases lay between the germline ends. The CDR3 reads CASSETYNQPQHF. Written as DNA, the CDR3 is TGTGCCAGCAGTGAAACCTACAATCAGCCCCAGCATTTT.

The chain is built from TRBV5-4 and TRBJ1-2; 7 bases are a match to TRBD1. Trimming cost V 7 bases and J 1 base; bases outside gene matches: 4. Germline V gene lookup returns CDR1 SGHNT and CDR2 YYREEE (reference sequence). The CDR3 sequence is 13 residues long. This chain's CDR3 is CASRRDSNYGYTF. For the CDR3, the DNA is TGTGCCAGCCGCCGGGACAGTAACTATGGCTACACCTTC.

The gene calls are TRBV19 and TRBJ2-1; possible D gene TRBD1, 5 bases. This CDR3 is built from 14 residues. Trimming stripped 3 bases from V and 6 bases from J, with 12 bases between. Per germline, CDR1 LNHDA and CDR2 SQIVND (reference sequence). In DNA form, the CDR3 reads TGTGCCAGTAGTATGGACAATTTCGGCAATGAGCAGTTCTTC. This codes for CASSMDNFGNEQFF.

The chain joins TRBV19 to TRBJ1-2; D perhaps matches TRBD1 (5 bases). This CDR3 has 14 residues. CDR1 LNHDA and CDR2 SQIVND come from the germline V gene (reference sequence). Trimming cost V 3 bases and J 3 bases, with 11 bases left between them. The CDR3 sequence: CASSMAQGYYGYTF. CDR3 in DNA: TGTGCCAGTAGTATGGCTCAGGGATACTATGGCTACACCTTC.